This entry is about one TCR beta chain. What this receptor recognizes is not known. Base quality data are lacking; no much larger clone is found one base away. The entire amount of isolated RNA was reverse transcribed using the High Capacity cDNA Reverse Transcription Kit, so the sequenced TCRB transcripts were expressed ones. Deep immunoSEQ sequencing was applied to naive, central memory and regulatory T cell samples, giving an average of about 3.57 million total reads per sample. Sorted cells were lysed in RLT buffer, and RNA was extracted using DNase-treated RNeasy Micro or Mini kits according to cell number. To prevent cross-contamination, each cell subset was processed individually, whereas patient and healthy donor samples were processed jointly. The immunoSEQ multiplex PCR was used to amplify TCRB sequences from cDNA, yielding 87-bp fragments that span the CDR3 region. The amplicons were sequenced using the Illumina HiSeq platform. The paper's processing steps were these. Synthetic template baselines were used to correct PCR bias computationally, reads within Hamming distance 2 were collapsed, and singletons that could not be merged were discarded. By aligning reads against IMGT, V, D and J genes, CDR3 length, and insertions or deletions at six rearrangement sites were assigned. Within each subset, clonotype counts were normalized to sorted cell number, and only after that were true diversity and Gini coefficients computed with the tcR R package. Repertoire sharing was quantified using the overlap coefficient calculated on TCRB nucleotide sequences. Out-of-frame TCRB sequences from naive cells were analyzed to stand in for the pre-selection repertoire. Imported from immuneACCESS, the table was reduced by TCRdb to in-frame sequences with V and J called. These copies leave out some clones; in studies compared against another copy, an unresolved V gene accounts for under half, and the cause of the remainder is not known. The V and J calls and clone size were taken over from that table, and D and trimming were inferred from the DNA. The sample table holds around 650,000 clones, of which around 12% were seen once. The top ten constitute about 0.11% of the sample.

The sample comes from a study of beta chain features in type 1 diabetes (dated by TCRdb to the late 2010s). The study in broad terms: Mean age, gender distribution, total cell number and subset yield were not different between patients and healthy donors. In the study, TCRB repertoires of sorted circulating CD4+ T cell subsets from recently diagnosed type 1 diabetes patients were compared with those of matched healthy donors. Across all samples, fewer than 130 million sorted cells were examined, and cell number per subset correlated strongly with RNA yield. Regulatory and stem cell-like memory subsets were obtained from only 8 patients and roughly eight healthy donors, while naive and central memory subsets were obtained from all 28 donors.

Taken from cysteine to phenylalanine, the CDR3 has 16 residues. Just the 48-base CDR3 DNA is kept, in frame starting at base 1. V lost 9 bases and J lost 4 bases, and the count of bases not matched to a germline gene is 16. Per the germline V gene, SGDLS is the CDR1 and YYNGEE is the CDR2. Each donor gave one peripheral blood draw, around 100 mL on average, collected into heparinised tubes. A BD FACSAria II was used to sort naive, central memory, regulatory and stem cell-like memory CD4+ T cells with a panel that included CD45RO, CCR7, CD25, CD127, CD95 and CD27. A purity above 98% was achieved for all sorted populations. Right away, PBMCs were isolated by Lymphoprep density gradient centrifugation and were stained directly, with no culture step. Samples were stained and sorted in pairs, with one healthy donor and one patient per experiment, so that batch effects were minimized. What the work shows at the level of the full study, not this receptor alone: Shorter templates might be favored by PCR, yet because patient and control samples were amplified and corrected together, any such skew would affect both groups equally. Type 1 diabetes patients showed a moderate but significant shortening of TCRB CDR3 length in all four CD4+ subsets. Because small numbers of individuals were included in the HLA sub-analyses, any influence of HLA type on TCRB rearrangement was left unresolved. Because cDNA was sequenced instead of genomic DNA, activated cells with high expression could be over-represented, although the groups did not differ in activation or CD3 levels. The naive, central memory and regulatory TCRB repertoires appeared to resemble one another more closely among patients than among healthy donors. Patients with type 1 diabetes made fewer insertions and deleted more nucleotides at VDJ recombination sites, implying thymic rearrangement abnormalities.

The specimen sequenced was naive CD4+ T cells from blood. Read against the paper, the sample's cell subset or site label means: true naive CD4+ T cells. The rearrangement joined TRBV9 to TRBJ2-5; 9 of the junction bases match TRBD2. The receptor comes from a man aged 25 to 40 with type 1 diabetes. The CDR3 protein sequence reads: CATARGRGGLGETQYF. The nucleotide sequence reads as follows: TGTGCCACCGCCCGTGGGCGGGGGGGCCTAGGAGAGACCCAGTACTTC.